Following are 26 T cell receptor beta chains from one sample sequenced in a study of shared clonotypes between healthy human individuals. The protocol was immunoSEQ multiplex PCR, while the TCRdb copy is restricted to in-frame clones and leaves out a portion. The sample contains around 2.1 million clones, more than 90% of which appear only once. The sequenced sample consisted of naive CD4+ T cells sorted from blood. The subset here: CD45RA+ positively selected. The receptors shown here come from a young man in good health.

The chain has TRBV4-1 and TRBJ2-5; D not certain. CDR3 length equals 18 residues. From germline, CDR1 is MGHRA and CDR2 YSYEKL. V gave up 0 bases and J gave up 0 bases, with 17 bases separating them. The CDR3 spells CASSQEPGRVGYQETQYF. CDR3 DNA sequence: TGCGCCAGCAGCCAAGAGCCAGGTAGAGTGGGGTACCAAGAGACCCAGTACTTC.

As DNA, the CDR3 is TGTGCCAGCAGGGGCCGCCTAGCGGGGGGCCCGTACCAAGAGACCCAGTACTTC. This sequence encodes CASRGRLAGGPYQETQYF. This rearrangement joins TRBV7-9 to TRBJ2-5; 11 bases map to TRBD2. This CDR3 has 18 amino acids. The J segment lost 0 bases and the V segment lost 6 bases, leaving 12 bases of the junction unmatched. Germline CDR1 is SEHNR and CDR2 is FQNEAQ (reference sequence).

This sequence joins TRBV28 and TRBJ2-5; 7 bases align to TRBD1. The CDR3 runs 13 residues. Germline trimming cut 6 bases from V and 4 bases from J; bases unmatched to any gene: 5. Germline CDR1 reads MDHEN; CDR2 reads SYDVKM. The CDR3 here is CASRPRGRETQYF. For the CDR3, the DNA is TGTGCCAGCAGGCCTAGGGGGCGAGAGACCCAGTACTTC.

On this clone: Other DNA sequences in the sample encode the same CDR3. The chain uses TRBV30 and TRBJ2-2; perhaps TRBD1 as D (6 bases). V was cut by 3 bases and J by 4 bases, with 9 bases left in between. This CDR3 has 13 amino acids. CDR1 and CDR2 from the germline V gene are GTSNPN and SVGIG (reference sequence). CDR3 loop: CAWSRQATGELFF. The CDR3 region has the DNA TGTGCCTGGAGCCGACAGGCCACCGGGGAGCTGTTTTTT.

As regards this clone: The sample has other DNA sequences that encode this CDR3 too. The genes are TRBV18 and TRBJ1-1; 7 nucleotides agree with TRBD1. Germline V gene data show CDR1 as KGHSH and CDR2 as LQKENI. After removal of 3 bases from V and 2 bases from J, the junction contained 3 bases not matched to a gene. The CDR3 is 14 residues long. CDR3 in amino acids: CASSPGTVNTEAFF. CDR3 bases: TGTGCCAGCTCACCGGGGACAGTAAACACTGAAGCTTTCTTT.

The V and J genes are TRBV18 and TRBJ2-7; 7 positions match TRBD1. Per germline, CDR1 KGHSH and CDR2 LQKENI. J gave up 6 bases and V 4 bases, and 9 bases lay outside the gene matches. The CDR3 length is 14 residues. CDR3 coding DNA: TGTGCCAGCTCACGACAGGGTTTCTCCGTCGAGCAGTACTTC. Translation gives CASSRQGFSVEQYF.

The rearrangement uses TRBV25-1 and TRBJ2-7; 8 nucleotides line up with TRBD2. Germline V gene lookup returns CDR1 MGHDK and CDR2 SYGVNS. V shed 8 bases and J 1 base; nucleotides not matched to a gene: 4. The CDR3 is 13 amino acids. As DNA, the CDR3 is TGTGCCAGCTCGCGGGGGGCTTCCTACGAGCAGTACTTC. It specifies CASSRGASYEQYF.

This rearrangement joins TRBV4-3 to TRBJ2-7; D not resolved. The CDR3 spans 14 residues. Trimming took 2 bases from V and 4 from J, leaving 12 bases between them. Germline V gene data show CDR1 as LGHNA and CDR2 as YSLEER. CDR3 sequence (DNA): TGCGCCAGCAGCCAAATCGTGAGCATATACGAGCAGTACTTC. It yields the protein CASSQIVSIYEQYF.

In nucleotides, the CDR3 is TGTGCCAGCAGTGGCGGACAGGGAGGGCGATTGAGAGCTTTCTTT. It translates to CASSGGQGGRLRAFF. This chain joins TRBV6-1 and TRBJ1-1, with 8 bases identical to TRBD1. Losses at the gene ends were 4 bases for V and 10 bases for J; bases not matched to a gene: 14. The CDR3 consists of 15 residues. The V gene's germline CDR1 is MNHNS and CDR2 SASEGT.

The CDR3 DNA sequence: TGTGCCAGCAGCTTGGAGGGGCTATTGCAGTATTTT. Translation: CASSLEGLLQYF. The V and J genes are TRBV11-3 and TRBJ2-3, with D tentatively TRBD2 (6 bases). This CDR3 is 12 amino acids long. Trimming cost V 3 bases and J 11 bases, with 12 bases left between them. The germline V gene has CDR1 SGHNT and CDR2 YENEEA.

Written as DNA, the CDR3 is TGTGCCAGCAGGCCACGATTCTCCTACGAGCAGTACTTC. Translation gives CASRPRFSYEQYF. The chain joins TRBV7-8 to TRBJ2-7, with D unresolved. Germline values: CDR1 SGHVS, CDR2 FQNEAQ. The CDR3 consists of 13 residues. Trimming left V 6 bases short and J 0 bases short, with 9 bases between.

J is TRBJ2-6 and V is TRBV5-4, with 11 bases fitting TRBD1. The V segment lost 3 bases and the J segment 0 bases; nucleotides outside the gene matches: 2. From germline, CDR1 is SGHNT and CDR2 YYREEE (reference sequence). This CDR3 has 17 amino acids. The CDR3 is CASSSGTGGSGANVLTF. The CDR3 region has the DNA TGTGCCAGCAGCTCCGGGACAGGGGGCTCTGGGGCCAACGTCCTGACTTTC.

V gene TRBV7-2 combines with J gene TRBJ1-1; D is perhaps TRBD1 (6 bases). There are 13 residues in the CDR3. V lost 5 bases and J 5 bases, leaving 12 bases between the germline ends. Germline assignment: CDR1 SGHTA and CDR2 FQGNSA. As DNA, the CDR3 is TGTGCCAGCAGCCCCCGACAGGAAACTGAAGCTTTCTTT. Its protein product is CASSPRQETEAFF. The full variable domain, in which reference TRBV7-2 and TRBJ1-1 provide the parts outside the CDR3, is GAGVSQSPSNKVTEKGKDVELRCDPISGHTALYWYRQSLGQGLEFLIYFQGNSAPDKSGLPSDRFSAERTGGSVSTLTIQRTQQEDSAVYLCASSPRQETEAFFGQGTRLTVV.

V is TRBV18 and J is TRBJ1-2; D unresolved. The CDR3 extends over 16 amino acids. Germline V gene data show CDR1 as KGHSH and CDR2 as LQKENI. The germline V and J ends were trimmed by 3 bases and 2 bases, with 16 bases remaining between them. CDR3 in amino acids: CASSPLGTGRNYGYTF. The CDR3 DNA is TGTGCCAGCTCACCGCTCGGAACGGGTAGGAACTATGGCTACACCTTC.

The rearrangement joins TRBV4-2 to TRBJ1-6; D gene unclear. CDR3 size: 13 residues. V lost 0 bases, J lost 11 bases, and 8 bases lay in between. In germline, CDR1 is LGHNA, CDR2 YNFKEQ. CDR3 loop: CASSQEDYTPLHF. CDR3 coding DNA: TGTGCCAGCAGCCAAGAGGATTATACACCCCTCCACTTT.

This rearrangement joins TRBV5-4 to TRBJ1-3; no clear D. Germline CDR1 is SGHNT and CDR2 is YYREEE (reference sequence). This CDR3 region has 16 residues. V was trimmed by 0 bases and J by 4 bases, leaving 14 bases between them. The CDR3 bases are TGTGCCAGCAGCTTGGCCAACGGTCGCATCGGAAACACCATATATTTT. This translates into CASSLANGRIGNTIYF.

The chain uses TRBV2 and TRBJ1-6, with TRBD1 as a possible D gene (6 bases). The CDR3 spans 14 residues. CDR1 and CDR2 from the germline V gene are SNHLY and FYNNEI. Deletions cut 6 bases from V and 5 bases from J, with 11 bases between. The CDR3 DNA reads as TGTGCCAGCAGCGCCGGGACAAATAATTCACCCCTCCACTTT. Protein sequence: CASSAGTNNSPLHF. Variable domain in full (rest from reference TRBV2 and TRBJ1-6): EPEVTQTPSHQVTQMGQEVILRCVPISNHLYFYWYRQILGQKVEFLVSFYNNEISEKSEIFDDQFSVERPDGSNFTLKIRSTKLEDSAMYFCASSAGTNNSPLHFGNGTRLTVT.

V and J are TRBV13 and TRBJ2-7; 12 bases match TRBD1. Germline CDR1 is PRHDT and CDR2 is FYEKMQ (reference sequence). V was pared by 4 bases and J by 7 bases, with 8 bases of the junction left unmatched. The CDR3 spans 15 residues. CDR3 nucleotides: TGTGCCAGCAGCTCCCGGGACAGGGGGCTGGAAGAGCAGTACTTC. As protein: CASSSRDRGLEEQYF.

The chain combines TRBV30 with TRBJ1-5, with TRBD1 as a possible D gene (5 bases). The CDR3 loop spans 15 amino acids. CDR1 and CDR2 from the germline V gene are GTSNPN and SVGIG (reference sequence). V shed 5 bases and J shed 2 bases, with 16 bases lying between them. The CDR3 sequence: CAWGFGGGGNQPQHF. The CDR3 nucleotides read TGTGCCTGGGGATTTGGGGGGGGTGGCAATCAGCCCCAGCATTTT.

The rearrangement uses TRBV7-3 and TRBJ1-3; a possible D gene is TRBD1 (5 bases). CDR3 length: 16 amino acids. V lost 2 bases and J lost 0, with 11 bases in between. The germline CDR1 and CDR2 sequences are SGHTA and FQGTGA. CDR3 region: CASSLGDPISGNTIYF. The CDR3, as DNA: TGTGCCAGCAGCTTAGGGGACCCGATCTCTGGAAACACCATATATTTT.

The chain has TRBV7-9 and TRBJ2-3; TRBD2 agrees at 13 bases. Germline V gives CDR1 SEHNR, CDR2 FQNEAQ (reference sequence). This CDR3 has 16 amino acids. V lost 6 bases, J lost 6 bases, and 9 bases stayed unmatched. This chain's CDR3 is CASRIAGTSGADTQYF. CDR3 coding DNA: TGTGCCAGCAGGATTGCCGGGACTAGCGGGGCCGATACGCAGTATTTT.

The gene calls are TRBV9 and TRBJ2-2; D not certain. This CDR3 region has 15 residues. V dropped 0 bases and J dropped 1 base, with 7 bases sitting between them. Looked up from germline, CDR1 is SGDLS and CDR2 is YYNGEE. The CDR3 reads CASSVEVRNTGELFF. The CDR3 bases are TGTGCCAGCAGCGTAGAAGTTAGGAACACCGGGGAGCTGTTTTTT.

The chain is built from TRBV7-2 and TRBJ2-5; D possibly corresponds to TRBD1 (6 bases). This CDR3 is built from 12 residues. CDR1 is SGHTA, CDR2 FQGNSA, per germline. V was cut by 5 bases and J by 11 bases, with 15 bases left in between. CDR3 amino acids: CASSIAGVAQYF. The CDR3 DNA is TGTGCCAGCAGCATCGCAGGGGTAGCGCAGTACTTC.

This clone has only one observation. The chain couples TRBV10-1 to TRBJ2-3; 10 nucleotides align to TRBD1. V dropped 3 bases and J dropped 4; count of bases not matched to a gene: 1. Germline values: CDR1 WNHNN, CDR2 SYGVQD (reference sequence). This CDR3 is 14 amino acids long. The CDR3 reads CASSDGTGADTQYF. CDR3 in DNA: TGCGCCAGCAGTGATGGGACAGGGGCAGATACGCAGTATTTT.

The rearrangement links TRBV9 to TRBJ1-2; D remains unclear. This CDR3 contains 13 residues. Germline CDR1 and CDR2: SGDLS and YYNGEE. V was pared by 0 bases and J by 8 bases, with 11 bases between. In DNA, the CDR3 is TGTGCCAGCAGCGTAGGCGGGCCCGAGGGCTACACCTTC. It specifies CASSVGGPEGYTF.

The CDR3 here is CASSEVTGGHYGYTF. The CDR3 nucleotides are TGTGCCAGCAGTGAAGTCACAGGGGGACACTATGGCTACACCTTC. The chain employs TRBV6-1 and TRBJ1-2, with 8 bases identical to TRBD1. Germline V gene lookup returns CDR1 MNHNS and CDR2 SASEGT. CDR3 size: 15 residues. V gave up 1 base and J gave up 3 bases; unmatched junction bases: 4.